One sample yielded the 23 T cell receptor beta chains listed below, sequenced in a study of blood T cell repertoires in COVID-19. TCRdb's copy holds only in-frame clones and misses some; the assay was immunoSEQ multiplex PCR. Here the sample spans fewer than 35,000 clones, 70% to 90% being singletons. The sample was peripheral blood. The receptors derive from a human donor in a cohort sampled during active COVID-19.

The chain has TRBV10-2 and TRBJ2-1; TRBD1 is a possible D gene (6 bases). This CDR3 has 16 residues. The germline V gene encodes CDR1 WSHSY and CDR2 SAAADI. V was pared by 0 bases and J by 3 bases, with 12 bases between. In nucleotides, the CDR3 is TGCGCCAGCAGTGAGTCTAGGACAGACTACTACAATGAGCAGTTCTTC. Protein sequence: CASSESRTDYYNEQFF.

This rearrangement joins TRBV15 to TRBJ2-5; 9 bases match TRBD1. Germline assignment: CDR1 LNHNV and CDR2 YYDKDF (reference sequence). This CDR3 has 17 residues. The J segment lost 2 bases and the V segment lost 3 bases, leaving 10 bases of the junction unmatched. CDR3 region: CATSRGQGLRTQETQYF. In DNA form, the CDR3 reads TGTGCCACCAGCAGGGGACAGGGTTTGAGGACGCAAGAGACCCAGTACTTC. The full variable domain, rest sourced from reference TRBV15 and TRBJ2-5, is DAMVIQNPRYQVTQFGKPVTLSCSQTLNHNVMYWYQQKSSQAPKLLFHYYDKDFNNEADTPDNFQSRRPNTSFCFLDIRSPGLGDTAMYLCATSRGQGLRTQETQYFGPGTRLLVL.

The chain couples TRBV7-2 to TRBJ2-7, with 10 nucleotides matching TRBD2. CDR3 size: 15 residues. Germline V CDR1 and CDR2: SGHTA, FQGNSA. V shed 0 bases and J 6 bases; nucleotides not matched to a gene: 5. CDR3 residues: CASSLAASGGGEQYF. CDR3 coding DNA: TGTGCCAGCAGCTTAGCGGCTAGCGGGGGCGGCGAGCAGTACTTC.

Relative to its sample, this clone is medium-sized. The chain couples TRBV27 to TRBJ1-5; 9 bases align to TRBD1. Trimming removed 4 bases from V and 1 base from J; junction bases left unmatched: 5. Germline lookup yields CDR1 MNHEY and CDR2 SMNVEV (reference sequence). The CDR3 is 16 residues long. This CDR3 is CASSSLTGGSNQPQHF. DNA of the CDR3: TGTGCCAGCAGTTCCTTGACAGGGGGAAGCAATCAGCCCCAGCATTTT.

This clone was counted only a few times. The chain joins TRBV10-1 to TRBJ2-3, with 13 bases fitting TRBD2. CDR3 size: 16 residues. Trimming cost V 4 bases and J 3 bases; bases outside gene matches: 4. Germline V gene lookup returns CDR1 WNHNN and CDR2 SYGVQD (reference sequence). DNA of the CDR3: TGCGCCAGCAGTGGCGGGACTAGCGGGGCGACAGATACGCAGTATTTT. It encodes CASSGGTSGATDTQYF.

The rearrangement links TRBV13 to TRBJ2-1; TRBD2 matches at 11 bases. With 3 bases clipped from V and 5 bases from J, the junction kept 15 bases outside the gene matches. Looked up from germline, CDR1 is PRHDT and CDR2 is FYEKMQ (reference sequence). The length of the CDR3 is 19 residues. The CDR3 DNA reads TGTGCCAGCAGCTTTTACGGGGTGGTAGCGGGAGGGGGTCACAATGAGCAGTTCTTC. Encoded protein: CASSFYGVVAGGGHNEQFF. Variable domain in full (rest from reference TRBV13 and TRBJ2-1): AAGVIQSPRHLIKEKRETATLKCYPIPRHDTVYWYQQGPGQDPQFLISFYEKMQSDKGSIPDRFSAQQFSDYHSELNMSSLELGDSALYFCASSFYGVVAGGGHNEQFFGPGTRLTVL.

The rearrangement uses TRBV10-3 and TRBJ2-7; tentatively, D is TRBD2 (6 bases). Germline V CDR1 and CDR2: ENHRY, SYGVKD. The length of the CDR3 is 14 residues. V was trimmed by 4 bases and J by 1 base, leaving 11 bases between them. CDR3 loop: CAISVVAGSYEQYF. CDR3 DNA: TGTGCCATCAGTGTAGTTGCGGGGTCCTACGAGCAGTACTTC.

The chain joins TRBV7-6 to TRBJ1-4, with a tentative D call TRBD1 (6 bases). The CDR3 extends over 17 amino acids. The V and J ends lost 1 base and 7 bases respectively, with 19 bases between them. Germline loops: CDR1 SGHVS, CDR2 FNYEAQ. CDR3 sequence reads: CASSLGPSQGRAEKLFF. The CDR3 DNA reads TGTGCCAGCAGCTTAGGCCCTTCACAGGGTAGGGCTGAAAAACTGTTTTTT.

This chain links TRBV2 with TRBJ2-3; 8 nucleotides align to TRBD2. This CDR3 region has 18 residues. Trimming at V came to 3 bases and at J to 4 bases, leaving 15 bases not matched to a gene. Looked up from germline, CDR1 is SNHLY and CDR2 is FYNNEI. The DNA of the CDR3 is TGTGCCAGCAGTGATCGGACCCGAAGCGGGAGAAAGTCAGATACGCAGTATTTT. Translating gives CASSDRTRSGRKSDTQYF.

V and J are TRBV7-7 and TRBJ2-3, with D perhaps matching TRBD1 (6 bases). Per the germline V gene, CDR1 is SSHAT and CDR2 is FNYEAQ (reference sequence). Trimming removed 1 base from V and 3 bases from J, with 11 bases in between. This CDR3 spans 15 amino acids. CDR3 region: CASSLGTQGTDTQYF. DNA for the CDR3: TGTGCCAGCAGCTTAGGTACTCAGGGGACAGATACGCAGTATTTT.

This clone was recorded a few times. The rearrangement uses TRBV19 and TRBJ2-3; 11 bases match TRBD2. The CDR3 runs 15 residues. Trimming at V came to 7 bases and at J to 1 base, leaving 4 bases not matched to a gene. Germline V gene sequence: CDR1 LNHDA, CDR2 SQIVND (reference sequence). CDR3: CASTSTSGGTDTQYF. As DNA, the CDR3 is TGTGCCAGTACCTCGACTAGCGGGGGCACAGATACGCAGTATTTT. Full variable domain (remainder filled in from reference TRBV19 and TRBJ2-3): DGGITQSPKYLFRKEGQNVTLSCEQNLNHDAMYWYRQDPGQGLRLIYYSQIVNDFQKGDIAEGYSVSREKKESFPLTVTSAQKNPTAFYLCASTSTSGGTDTQYFGPGTRLTVL.

The chain employs TRBV7-2 and TRBJ2-7; 8 bases line up with TRBD2. The CDR3 covers 14 residues. With V trimmed by 5 bases and J by 4 bases, 7 bases remained unmatched. Germline CDR1 reads SGHTA; CDR2 reads FQGNSA. CDR3 in DNA: TGTGCCAGCAGCCCCCAGCGGGGGCCATACGAGCAGTACTTC. Protein: CASSPQRGPYEQYF.

The chain couples TRBV6-6 to TRBJ2-2, with D uncertain. The CDR3 is 15 residues long. Germline V gene lookup returns CDR1 MNHNY and CDR2 SVGAGI (reference sequence). V lost 0 bases and J 2 bases, leaving 7 bases between the germline ends. For the CDR3, the DNA is TGTGCCAGCAGTTACTCGAGAGTAAACACCGGGGAGCTGTTTTTT. It codes for CASSYSRVNTGELFF.

The gene calls are TRBV4-1 and TRBJ2-2; D is uncertain. Germline V gene lookup returns CDR1 MGHRA and CDR2 YSYEKL. V dropped 0 bases and J dropped 7 bases, with 9 bases sitting between them. CDR3 length equals 14 residues. The CDR3, as DNA: TGCGCCAGCAGCCAAGAGCCCCGGGTCGGGGAGCTGTTTTTT. Translation: CASSQEPRVGELFF.

The chain couples TRBV2 to TRBJ2-1, with 7 bases aligning to TRBD1. J lost 6 bases, V lost 6 bases, and 5 bases had no gene match. CDR1 and CDR2 from the germline V gene are SNHLY and FYNNEI. The CDR3 is 13 residues long. CDR3 amino acids: CASRQQGSNEQFF. The CDR3 DNA sequence: TGTGCCAGCAGGCAACAGGGGAGCAATGAGCAGTTCTTC.

The chain has TRBV4-1 and TRBJ2-6; 7 nucleotides align to TRBD2. Trimming at V came to 4 bases and at J to 0 bases, leaving 6 bases not matched to a gene. The germline V gene has CDR1 MGHRA and CDR2 YSYEKL. The CDR3 length is 17 residues. CDR3 nucleotides: TGCGCCAGCAGCCGGGCTAGCGGCTCCTCTGGGGCCAACGTCCTGACTTTC. Amino acid sequence: CASSRASGSSGANVLTF.

The rearrangement uses TRBV7-3 and TRBJ2-1, with D hard to call. There are 16 residues in the CDR3. Germline V lookup: CDR1 SGHTA, CDR2 FQGTGA. Trimming removed 5 bases at V and 5 bases at J, with 19 bases between. The CDR3 sequence: CASSPQPRRQDNEQFF. In DNA, the CDR3 is TGTGCCAGCAGCCCCCAACCCCGAAGGCAGGACAATGAGCAGTTCTTC.

The rearrangement joins TRBV7-2 to TRBJ2-2; D is possibly TRBD2 (6 bases). Germline V gives CDR1 SGHTA, CDR2 FQGNSA. This CDR3 has 17 amino acids. Trimming pared 5 bases from V and 5 bases from J, leaving 21 bases between. The CDR3 DNA reads TGTGCCAGCAGCCCGCGGCGGGGCGCTTTGAGTACCGGGGAGCTGTTTTTT. Its translation is CASSPRRGALSTGELFF.

The gene calls are TRBV18 and TRBJ2-5; 12 nucleotides agree with TRBD1. This CDR3 contains 16 residues. Germline CDR1 and CDR2: KGHSH and LQKENI. J was trimmed by 4 bases and V by 6 bases; bases with no gene match: 9. The CDR3 DNA reads TGTGCCAGCTCGCTCGGGACAGGGGGCGGAGGAGAGACCCAGTACTTC. It is translated as CASSLGTGGGGETQYF.

This clone was found once. This rearrangement joins TRBV4-3 to TRBJ2-7, with 9 bases matching TRBD1. From germline, CDR1 is LGHNA and CDR2 YSLEER. This CDR3 has 15 residues. The junction had 2 bases not matched to a gene; V was cut back by 0 bases and J by 2 bases. CDR3 region: CASSQDRQGAYEQYF. CDR3 nucleotides: TGCGCCAGCAGCCAAGATCGACAGGGGGCCTACGAGCAGTACTTC.

This clone was seen a few times. V and J are TRBV7-9 and TRBJ2-5; TRBD2 is a possible D gene (6 bases). The V end was cut by 3 bases, the J end by 5 bases, with 13 bases between. This CDR3 is 14 amino acids long. Germline lookup yields CDR1 SEHNR and CDR2 FQNEAQ (reference sequence). The CDR3 DNA follows: TGTGCCAGCAGCTTTTCCGGGGCGGGGGAGACCCAGTACTTC. Its translation: CASSFSGAGETQYF.

The chain has TRBV7-2 and TRBJ1-2, with 7 bases identical to TRBD1. The germline V gene has CDR1 SGHTA and CDR2 FQGNSA. CDR3 length: 16 amino acids. The V gene end was trimmed by 1 base and the J gene end by 0 bases; junction bases not matched to a gene: 5. The CDR3 loop reads CASSLGGQRTNYGYTF. For the CDR3, the DNA is TGTGCCAGCAGCTTAGGGGGACAGAGAACTAACTATGGCTACACCTTC.

The rearrangement links TRBV28 to TRBJ2-7, with 8 bases fitting TRBD1. The trim removed 2 bases at V and 2 bases at J, leaving 8 bases unmatched. This CDR3 has 16 amino acids. Germline values: CDR1 MDHEN, CDR2 SYDVKM. The CDR3 spells CASSLIAPGGAYEQYF. CDR3 in DNA: TGTGCCAGCAGTTTAATTGCGCCAGGGGGCGCCTACGAGCAGTACTTC.